These 29 T cell receptor beta chains were all obtained from the same sample, sequenced in a study of blood T cell repertoires in COVID-19. Some clones are missing from TCRdb's copy, which holds only in-frame ones; the method was immunoSEQ multiplex PCR. The sample yields fewer than 55,000 clones, about 82% seen once. Material: peripheral blood. The receptors were sampled from a woman aged 60-75 years with acute or convalescent COVID-19.

Written as DNA, the CDR3 is TGTGCCAGCAGCTTCGGCAGGGCCTGGGTCACTGAAGCTTTCTTT. Amino acid sequence: CASSFGRAWVTEAFF. This sequence joins TRBV7-9 and TRBJ1-1; D may be TRBD1 (5 bases). The CDR3 length is 15 residues. Germline V lookup: CDR1 SEHNR, CDR2 FQNEAQ (reference sequence). V was cut by 3 bases and J by 4 bases, with 15 bases left in between. Variable domain in full (rest from reference TRBV7-9 and TRBJ1-1): DTGVSQNPRHKITKRGQNVTFRCDPISEHNRLYWYRQTLGQGPEFLTYFQNEAQLEKSRLLSDRFSAERPKGSFSTLEIQRTEQGDSAMYLCASSFGRAWVTEAFFGQGTRLTVV.

The chain joins TRBV6-1 to TRBJ1-4; a weak D match, TRBD1 (6 bases). Per germline, CDR1 MNHNS and CDR2 SASEGT. V was pared by 2 bases and J by 8 bases, with 12 bases between. The CDR3 spans 14 residues. This CDR3 reads CASSERGRGEKLFF. CDR3 DNA sequence: TGTGCCAGCAGTGAAAGAGGCAGGGGAGAAAAACTGTTTTTT.

This chain uses TRBV7-6 with TRBJ1-3; 7 nucleotides match TRBD1. CDR1 is SGHVS, CDR2 FNYEAQ, per germline. The junction had 6 bases not matched to a gene; V was cut back by 1 base and J by 0 bases. CDR3 length: 17 amino acids. The CDR3 loop reads CASSLEDRSTSGNTIYF. The DNA of the CDR3 is TGTGCCAGCAGCTTAGAGGACAGGTCCACCTCTGGAAACACCATATATTTT.

The table lists this clone with a few counts. The chain is built from TRBV10-2 and TRBJ2-5, with unresolved D. CDR3 length: 13 amino acids. Germline V gene data show CDR1 as WSHSY and CDR2 as SAAADI. The ends were cut back, 3 bases at V and 5 bases at J, with 10 bases in the middle. CDR3 residues: CASSDFFAETQYF. CDR3 coding DNA: TGCGCCAGCAGTGACTTTTTCGCGGAGACCCAGTACTTC.

V and J are TRBV21-1 and TRBJ2-2; whether TRBD2, the table's D call, matches the DNA was not checked. TRBV21-1 is a pseudogene. The CDR3 runs 17 residues. Written as DNA, the CDR3 is TGTGCCAGCAGCAGGACCCTCAGCGGGAGGTCCACCGGGGAGCTGTTTTTT. Protein sequence: CASSRTLSGRSTGELFF.

The rearrangement links TRBV3-1 (or the pseudogene TRBV3-2) to TRBJ1-1; D remains unclear. Germline V lookup: CDR1 LGHDT, CDR2 YNNKEL (reference sequence). V dropped 4 bases and J dropped 6 bases, with 12 bases sitting between them. The CDR3 consists of 13 residues. The CDR3 bases are TGTGCCAGCAGCCCGTCGTTGGACTCTGAAGCTTTCTTT. Translating gives CASSPSLDSEAFF.

V usage is TRBV28 and J usage is TRBJ1-4; 8 bases align to TRBD1. With V trimmed by 4 bases and J by 7 bases, 8 bases remained unmatched. The CDR3 extends over 15 amino acids. Germline CDR1 MDHEN, CDR2 SYDVKM. In DNA, the CDR3 is TGTGCCAGCAGTTATCAGGGGGCGGTAGGTGAAAAACTGTTTTTT. Its translation is CASSYQGAVGEKLFF.

Only one count was recorded for this clone. This chain uses TRBV10-1 with TRBJ2-1, with 10 bases lining up with TRBD2. CDR1 and CDR2 from the germline V gene are WNHNN and SYGVQD (reference sequence). CDR3 length equals 16 residues. J lost 2 bases, V lost 6 bases, and 7 bases had no gene match. CDR3 amino acids: CASRKTSGSPYNEQFF. The CDR3 DNA follows: TGCGCCAGCAGAAAGACTAGCGGGTCTCCCTACAATGAGCAGTTCTTC.

The V call is TRBV4-1, the J call TRBJ2-7; 11 nucleotides align to TRBD2. In germline, CDR1 is MGHRA, CDR2 YSYEKL. V gave up 0 bases and J gave up 3 bases; unmatched junction bases: 4. The CDR3 totals 16 residues. The CDR3 loop reads CASSQDQTSGGYEQYF. The CDR3 nucleotides read TGCGCCAGCAGCCAAGACCAAACTAGCGGGGGCTACGAGCAGTACTTC.

The chain recombines TRBV24-1 with TRBJ2-1, with 8 bases fitting TRBD2. Germline V lookup: CDR1 KGHDR, CDR2 SFDVKD. This CDR3 has 16 residues. V was pared by 5 bases and J by 7 bases, with 12 bases of the junction left unmatched. This CDR3 is CATSGRIASGSNEQFF. The CDR3 nucleotides read TGTGCCACCAGTGGTCGGATTGCTAGCGGGTCTAATGAGCAGTTCTTC.

This sequence joins TRBV7-9 and TRBJ1-2; tentatively, D is TRBD1 (5 bases). The V and J ends lost 2 bases and 4 bases respectively, with 11 bases between them. CDR1 is SEHNR and CDR2 is FQNEAQ in the germline V gene (reference sequence). This CDR3 region has 14 residues. The CDR3 DNA follows: TGTGCCAGCAGCTTAAGTGGAGGGGTCTATGGCTACACCTTC. Translating it yields CASSLSGGVYGYTF. Complete variable domain (other parts from reference TRBV7-9 and TRBJ1-2): DTGVSQNPRHKITKRGQNVTFRCDPISEHNRLYWYRQTLGQGPEFLTYFQNEAQLEKSRLLSDRFSAERPKGSFSTLEIQRTEQGDSAMYLCASSLSGGVYGYTFGSGTRLTVV.

The chain combines TRBV18 with TRBJ1-6; perhaps TRBD1 as D (6 bases). V lost 2 bases and J 10 bases, leaving 15 bases between the germline ends. Germline-derived CDR1 and CDR2 are KGHSH and LQKENI. The CDR3 length is 15 residues. CDR3 sequence reads: CASSPSGQKGSPLHF. The CDR3 DNA is TGTGCCAGCTCACCATCAGGACAGAAAGGGTCACCCCTCCACTTT.

V is TRBV6-5 and J is TRBJ2-7; TRBD2 agrees at 7 bases. With V trimmed by 7 bases and J by 2 bases, 11 bases remained unmatched. Looked up from germline, CDR1 is MNHEY and CDR2 is SVGAGI. The CDR3 spans 15 residues. This CDR3 reads CASMGRDYPPYEQYF. In DNA form, the CDR3 reads TGTGCCAGCATGGGGCGGGACTATCCACCCTACGAGCAGTACTTC.

This clone was recorded only once. The V gene is TRBV29-1, the J gene TRBJ2-1; perhaps TRBD1 as D (6 bases). This CDR3 is 12 amino acids long. Germline values: CDR1 SQVTM, CDR2 ANQGSEA. V was shortened by 7 bases and J by 4 bases, with 11 bases between the two germline ends. CDR3: CSAADSYNEQFF. The CDR3 DNA is TGCAGCGCAGCGGACAGTTACAATGAGCAGTTCTTC.

V is TRBV13 and J is TRBJ1-1; D possibly corresponds to TRBD1 (5 bases). In germline, CDR1 is PRHDT, CDR2 FYEKMQ (reference sequence). The CDR3 extends over 13 amino acids. Trimming removed 3 bases at V and 6 bases at J, with 11 bases between. DNA of the CDR3: TGTGCCAGCAGCTTCCCCAACAGGCCTGAAGCTTTCTTT. It is translated as CASSFPNRPEAFF.

The V call is TRBV5-1, the J call TRBJ1-1, with TRBD1 matching 8 bases. The germline V gene encodes CDR1 SGHRS and CDR2 YFSETQ. The CDR3 is 14 amino acids. V was pared by 3 bases and J by 4 bases, with 5 bases of the junction left unmatched. CDR3 in amino acids: CASSWDTGGTEAFF. The CDR3, as DNA: TGCGCCAGCAGCTGGGATACAGGGGGCACTGAAGCTTTCTTT.

The J gene is TRBJ1-2, the V gene TRBV10-3, with TRBD1 matching 9 bases. V lost 10 bases to trimming and J lost 5 bases; unmatched junction nucleotides: 11. Germline CDR1 reads ENHRY; CDR2 reads SYGVKD. The CDR3 spans 14 residues. The chain's CDR3 is CATKGDRVQYGYTF. Written as DNA, the CDR3 is TGTGCCACAAAGGGGGACAGGGTCCAGTATGGCTACACCTTC.

This clone was observed a single time. V is TRBV28 and J is TRBJ2-7; 7 bases are shared with TRBD1. CDR1 and CDR2 from the germline V gene are MDHEN and SYDVKM. The V and J ends lost 7 bases and 4 bases, in that order; junction bases with no gene match: 13. The CDR3 runs 15 residues. The CDR3 here is CASIEKPGQRYEQYF. Written as DNA, the CDR3 is TGTGCCAGCATTGAAAAACCGGGACAGAGGTACGAGCAGTACTTC.

This rearrangement joins TRBV6-4 to TRBJ1-2; maybe TRBD1 (6 bases). V was shortened by 2 bases and J by 5 bases, with 21 bases between the two germline ends. Germline V gene lookup returns CDR1 MRHNA and CDR2 SNTAGT. The CDR3 runs 17 residues. This CDR3 reads CASSDVSRAGVRYGYTF. CDR3 sequence (DNA): TGTGCCAGCAGTGACGTTTCACGGGCAGGGGTGAGGTATGGCTACACCTTC.

The rearrangement links TRBV19 to TRBJ1-1; D remains unclear. Trimming removed 0 bases from V and 6 bases from J, with 11 bases in between. The CDR3 runs 14 residues. In germline, CDR1 is LNHDA, CDR2 SQIVND (reference sequence). The CDR3 loop reads CASSIDPPGSEAFF. CDR3 coding DNA: TGTGCCAGTAGTATAGATCCCCCCGGGTCTGAAGCTTTCTTT.

This sequence joins TRBV11-2 and TRBJ2-6, with D uncertain. V was shortened by 1 base and J by 1 base, with 5 bases between the two germline ends. The germline CDR1 and CDR2 sequences are SGHAT and FQNNGV. The CDR3 covers 15 residues. CDR3 in DNA: TGTGCCAGCAGCTTAGTCAGGTCTGGGGCCAACGTCCTGACTTTC. Its protein product is CASSLVRSGANVLTF.

The rearrangement links TRBV27 to TRBJ1-1; possibly TRBD1 for D (6 bases). This CDR3 region has 15 residues. Germline V gives CDR1 MNHEY, CDR2 SMNVEV (reference sequence). V was cut by 6 bases and J by 3 bases, with 17 bases left in between. CDR3 loop: CASRYSWGLYTEAFF. CDR3 sequence (DNA): TGTGCCAGCAGATATAGTTGGGGGCTATACACTGAAGCTTTCTTT.

The chain couples TRBV30 to TRBJ2-7; D remains ambiguous. Germline values: CDR1 GTSNPN, CDR2 SVGIG (reference sequence). CDR3 size: 12 residues. V lost 4 bases and J 3 bases, leaving 10 bases between the germline ends. This chain's CDR3 is CAWTKSGYEQYF. The CDR3 DNA follows: TGTGCCTGGACCAAGTCCGGCTACGAGCAGTACTTC.

V is TRBV19 and J is TRBJ1-5; TRBD1 is a possible D gene (6 bases). The CDR3 runs to 13 residues. V was clipped by 5 bases and J by 4 bases, with 9 bases between them. The germline gives CDR1 LNHDA, CDR2 SQIVND (reference sequence). The CDR3 DNA sequence: TGTGCCAGTAGTTCACAGGGAAATCAGCCCCAGCATTTT. It codes for CASSSQGNQPQHF.

V and J are TRBV3-1 (or the pseudogene TRBV3-2) and TRBJ2-7; D is uncertain. This CDR3 region has 10 residues. V was clipped by 0 bases and J by 13 bases, with 7 bases between them. Germline V gene lookup returns CDR1 LGHDT and CDR2 YNNKEL (reference sequence). The CDR3 DNA is TGTGCCAGCAGCCAAGAAATTTCTTACTTC. Translation: CASSQEISYF.

The chain carries TRBV5-5 and TRBJ1-4; D ambiguous. The V gene lost 0 bases and the J gene lost 7 bases, with 10 bases spanning the gap. The germline V gene encodes CDR1 SGHKS and CDR2 YYEKEE (reference sequence). The CDR3 is made up of 14 amino acids. CDR3 loop: CASSLGPLGEKLFF. In DNA form, the CDR3 reads TGTGCCAGCAGCTTGGGCCCCCTCGGTGAAAAACTGTTTTTT.

The chain has TRBV6-6 and TRBJ1-6; a possible D gene is TRBD1 (5 bases). The V end was cut by 7 bases, the J end by 4 bases, with 17 bases between. Germline V gene lookup returns CDR1 MNHNY and CDR2 SVGAGI (reference sequence). The CDR3 has 16 residues. CDR3 in DNA: TGTGCCAGCAACCAAGACAGAATAGTATATAATTCACCCCTCCACTTT. It specifies CASNQDRIVYNSPLHF.

Here the CDR3 DNA reads TGTGCCAGCAGACCAACCCCCGGGACAGGGTATTTCGTAGGTGGGCCCCAGCATTTT. Protein sequence: CASRPTPGTGYFVGGPQHF. The V call is TRBV27, the J call TRBJ1-5, with 9 nucleotides matching TRBD1. The CDR3 has 19 residues. Trimming at V came to 6 bases and at J to 9 bases, leaving 24 bases not matched to a gene. Germline V gene data show CDR1 as MNHEY and CDR2 as SMNVEV (reference sequence).

This clone has only one observation. The V call is TRBV27, the J call TRBJ1-6; D uncertain. Germline V gene sequence: CDR1 MNHEY, CDR2 SMNVEV (reference sequence). This CDR3 comprises 14 residues. The ends were cut back, 5 bases at V and 9 bases at J, with 14 bases in the middle. The CDR3 spells CASSRRHLSSPLHF. The CDR3 DNA is TGTGCCAGCAGTCGCAGGCATTTGAGTTCACCCCTCCACTTT.